What follows are 8 T cell receptor beta chains derived from one specimen sequenced in a study of T cell responses to AZD1222 COVID-19 vaccine. Assay used: immunoSEQ multiplex PCR; TCRdb lists only in-frame clones, some missing. The sample contains roughly 98,000 clones, approximately 88% of which appear only once. Source: peripheral blood, taken 28 days after the second AZD1222 dose. Source of these receptors: an adult who received the AZD1222 COVID-19 vaccine.

V gene TRBV11-2 combines with J gene TRBJ1-2; a possible D gene is TRBD1 (6 bases). Germline CDR1 reads SGHAT; CDR2 reads FQNNGV. This CDR3 is built from 13 residues. V dropped 7 bases and J dropped 6 bases, with 15 bases sitting between them. The CDR3 coding sequence is TGTGCCAGCACCCAAAGGACAGTCAATGGCTACACCTTC. Its translation: CASTQRTVNGYTF.

The chain uses TRBV19 and TRBJ2-1; D ambiguous. V lost 3 bases and J lost 6, with 18 bases in between. Germline values: CDR1 LNHDA, CDR2 SQIVND (reference sequence). The CDR3 has 16 amino acids. The CDR3 nucleotides are TGTGCCAGTAGTATCTGGGCCCTTAAACCGGGCAATGAGCAGTTCTTC. Translation gives CASSIWALKPGNEQFF.

This chain connects TRBV19 to TRBJ2-6; possible D gene TRBD2, 5 bases. Germline assignment: CDR1 LNHDA and CDR2 SQIVND (reference sequence). The CDR3 consists of 15 residues. V was cut by 5 bases and J by 0 bases, with 8 bases left in between. The CDR3 DNA follows: TGTGCCAGTAGTCCCCGGGACTCTGGGGCCAACGTCCTGACTTTC. Encoded protein: CASSPRDSGANVLTF.

J is TRBJ1-3 and V is TRBV11-2; 8 bases align to TRBD1. The CDR3 spans 14 residues. V gave up 1 base and J gave up 4 bases; unmatched junction bases: 0. Germline values: CDR1 SGHAT, CDR2 FQNNGV. Here the CDR3 DNA reads TGTGCCAGCAGCTTAGGGGACAGGGGAAACACCATATATTTT. Protein product: CASSLGDRGNTIYF.

This rearrangement joins TRBV6-6 to TRBJ1-4; D remains unclear. This CDR3 has 15 residues. V was shortened by 6 bases and J by 8 bases, with 19 bases between the two germline ends. Per germline, CDR1 MNHNY and CDR2 SVGAGI (reference sequence). CDR3 in amino acids: CASSSIGSGKEKLFF. The DNA of the CDR3 is TGTGCCAGCAGCTCAATCGGGAGTGGGAAAGAAAAACTGTTTTTT.

The chain links TRBV5-1 to TRBJ1-1; 9 bases map to TRBD1. The CDR3 has 15 amino acids. The V gene end was trimmed by 0 bases and the J gene end by 4 bases; junction bases not matched to a gene: 4. Germline CDR1 reads SGHRS; CDR2 reads YFSETQ. The DNA for the CDR3 is TGCGCCAGCAGCTTGGGATTGACAGGGGGCACTGAAGCTTTCTTT. This sequence encodes CASSLGLTGGTEAFF.

This clone is a singleton in its sample. V usage is TRBV7-9 and J usage is TRBJ2-3; 8 nucleotides line up with TRBD2. The CDR3 runs to 17 residues. V was clipped by 5 bases and J by 3 bases; unmatched bases: 13. Per the germline V gene, CDR1 is SEHNR and CDR2 is FQNEAQ (reference sequence). Here the CDR3 DNA reads TGTGCCAGCAGCCGTTCCGTACCGGGGGGGCCAACAGATACGCAGTATTTT. Translated: CASSRSVPGGPTDTQYF. The full variable domain, in which reference TRBV7-9 and TRBJ2-3 provide the parts outside the CDR3, is DTGVSQNPRHKITKRGQNVTFRCDPISEHNRLYWYRQTLGQGPEFLTYFQNEAQLEKSRLLSDRFSAERPKGSFSTLEIQRTEQGDSAMYLCASSRSVPGGPTDTQYFGPGTRLTVL.

V is TRBV3-1 (or the pseudogene TRBV3-2) and J is TRBJ1-1; D is perhaps TRBD1 (5 bases). In germline, CDR1 is LGHDT, CDR2 YNNKEL (reference sequence). Trimming left V 4 bases short and J 6 bases short, with 18 bases between. The CDR3 is 15 residues long. CDR3 in DNA: TGTGCCAGCAGCCCTCCAAACCCGACAGCATCTGAAGCTTTCTTT. This codes for CASSPPNPTASEAFF.